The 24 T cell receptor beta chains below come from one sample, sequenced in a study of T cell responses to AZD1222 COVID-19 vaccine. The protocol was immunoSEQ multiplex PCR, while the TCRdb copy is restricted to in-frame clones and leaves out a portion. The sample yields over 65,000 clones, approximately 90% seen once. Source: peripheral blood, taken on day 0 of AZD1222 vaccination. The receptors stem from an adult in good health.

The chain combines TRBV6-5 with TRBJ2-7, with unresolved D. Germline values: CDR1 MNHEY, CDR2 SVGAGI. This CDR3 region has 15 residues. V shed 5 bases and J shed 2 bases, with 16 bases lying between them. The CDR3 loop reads CASSPIVDGTYEQYF. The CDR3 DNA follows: TGTGCCAGCAGTCCCATAGTGGACGGAACCTACGAGCAGTACTTC.

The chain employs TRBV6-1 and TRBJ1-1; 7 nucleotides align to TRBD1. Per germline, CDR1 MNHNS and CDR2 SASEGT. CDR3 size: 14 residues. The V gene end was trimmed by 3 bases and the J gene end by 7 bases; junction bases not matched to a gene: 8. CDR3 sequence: CASSDRQGRFEAFF. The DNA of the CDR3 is TGTGCCAGCAGTGATCGACAGGGAAGATTTGAAGCTTTCTTT.

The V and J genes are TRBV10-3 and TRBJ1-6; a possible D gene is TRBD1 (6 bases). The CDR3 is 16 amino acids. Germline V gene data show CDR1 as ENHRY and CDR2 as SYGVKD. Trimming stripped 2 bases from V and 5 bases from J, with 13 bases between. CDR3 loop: CAISENGGRNNSPLHF. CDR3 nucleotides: TGTGCCATCAGTGAGAACGGGGGCCGGAATAATTCACCCCTCCACTTT.

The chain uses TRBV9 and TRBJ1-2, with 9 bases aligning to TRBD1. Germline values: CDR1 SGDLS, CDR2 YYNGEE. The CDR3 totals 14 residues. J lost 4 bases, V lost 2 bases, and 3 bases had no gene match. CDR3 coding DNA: TGTGCCAGCAGCGTCGACAGGGGGGGCTATGGCTACACCTTC. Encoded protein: CASSVDRGGYGYTF.

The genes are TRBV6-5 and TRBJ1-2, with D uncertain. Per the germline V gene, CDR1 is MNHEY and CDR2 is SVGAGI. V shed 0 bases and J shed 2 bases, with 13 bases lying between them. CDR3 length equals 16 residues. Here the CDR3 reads CASSYSPYRPNYGYTF. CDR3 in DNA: TGTGCCAGCAGTTACTCGCCGTATCGGCCGAACTATGGCTACACCTTC.

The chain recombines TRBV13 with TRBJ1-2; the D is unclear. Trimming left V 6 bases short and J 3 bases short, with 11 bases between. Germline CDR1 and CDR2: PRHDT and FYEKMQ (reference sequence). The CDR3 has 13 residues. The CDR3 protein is CASSDGNYYGYTF. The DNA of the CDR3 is TGTGCCAGCAGTGACGGAAACTACTATGGCTACACCTTC.

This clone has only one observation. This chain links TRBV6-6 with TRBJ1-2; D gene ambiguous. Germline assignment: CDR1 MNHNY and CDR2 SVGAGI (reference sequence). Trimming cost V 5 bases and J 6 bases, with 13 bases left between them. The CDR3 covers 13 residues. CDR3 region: CASSPPRSDGYTF. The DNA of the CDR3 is TGTGCCAGCAGTCCACCCAGGTCCGATGGCTACACCTTC.

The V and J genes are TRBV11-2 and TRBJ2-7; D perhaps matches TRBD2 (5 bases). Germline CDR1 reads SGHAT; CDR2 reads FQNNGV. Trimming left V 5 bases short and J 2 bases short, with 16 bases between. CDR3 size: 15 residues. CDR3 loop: CASSKPGRRPYEQYF. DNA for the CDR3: TGTGCCAGCAGCAAACCGGGGAGACGGCCCTACGAGCAGTACTTC.

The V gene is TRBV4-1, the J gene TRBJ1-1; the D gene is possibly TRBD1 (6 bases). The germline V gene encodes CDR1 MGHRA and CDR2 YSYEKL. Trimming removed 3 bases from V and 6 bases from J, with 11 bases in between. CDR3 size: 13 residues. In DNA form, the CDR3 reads TGCGCCAGCAGCCACTATGGGACATCTGAAGCTTTCTTT. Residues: CASSHYGTSEAFF.

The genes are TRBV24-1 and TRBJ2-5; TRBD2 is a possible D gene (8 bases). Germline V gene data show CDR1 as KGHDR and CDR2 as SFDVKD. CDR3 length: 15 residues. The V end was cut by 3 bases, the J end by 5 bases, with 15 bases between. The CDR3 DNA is TGTGCCACCAGTGATGGGACTAGGGGGCAGGAGACCCAGTACTTC. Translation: CATSDGTRGQETQYF.

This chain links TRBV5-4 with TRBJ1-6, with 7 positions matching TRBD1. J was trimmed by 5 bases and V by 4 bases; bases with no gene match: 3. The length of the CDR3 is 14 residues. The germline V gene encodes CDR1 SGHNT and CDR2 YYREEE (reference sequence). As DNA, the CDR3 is TGTGCCAGCAGCCGACAGGGCCATAATTCACCCCTCCACTTT. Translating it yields CASSRQGHNSPLHF.

CDR3 sequence: CASSQNPGQSWNYGYTF. The DNA of the CDR3 is TGTGCCAGCAGCCAGAACCCGGGACAAAGTTGGAACTATGGCTACACCTTC. This rearrangement joins TRBV14 to TRBJ1-2; possible D gene TRBD1, 6 bases. Deletions cut 3 bases from V and 2 bases from J, with 19 bases between. CDR1 and CDR2 from the germline V gene are SGHDN and FVKESK. The CDR3 totals 17 residues.

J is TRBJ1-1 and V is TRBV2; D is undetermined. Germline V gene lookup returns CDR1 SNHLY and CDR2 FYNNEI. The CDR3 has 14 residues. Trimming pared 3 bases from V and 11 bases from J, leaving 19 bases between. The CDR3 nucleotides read TGTGCCAGCAGTGACGAGTCGTTTAGTATAGTTGCTTTCTTT. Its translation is CASSDESFSIVAFF.

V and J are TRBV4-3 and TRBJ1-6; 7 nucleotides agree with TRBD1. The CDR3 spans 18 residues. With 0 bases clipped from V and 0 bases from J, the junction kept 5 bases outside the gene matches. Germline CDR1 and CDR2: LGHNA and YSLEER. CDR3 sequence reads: CASSQEVGGVSYNSPLHF. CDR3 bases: TGCGCCAGCAGCCAAGAGGTAGGGGGCGTCTCCTATAATTCACCCCTCCACTTT.

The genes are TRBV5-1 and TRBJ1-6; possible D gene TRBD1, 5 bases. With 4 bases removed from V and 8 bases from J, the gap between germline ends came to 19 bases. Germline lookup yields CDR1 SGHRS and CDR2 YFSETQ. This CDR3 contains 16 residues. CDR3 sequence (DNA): TGCGCCAGCAGCCTGGGAAGGGGCCTAGGGGATTCACCCCTCCACTTT. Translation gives CASSLGRGLGDSPLHF.

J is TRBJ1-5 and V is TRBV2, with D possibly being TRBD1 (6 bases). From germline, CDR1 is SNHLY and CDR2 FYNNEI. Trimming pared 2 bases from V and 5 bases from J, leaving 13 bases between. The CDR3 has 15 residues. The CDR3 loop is CASSEIAGAHQPQHF. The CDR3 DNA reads TGTGCCAGCAGTGAAATTGCAGGGGCCCATCAGCCCCAGCATTTT.

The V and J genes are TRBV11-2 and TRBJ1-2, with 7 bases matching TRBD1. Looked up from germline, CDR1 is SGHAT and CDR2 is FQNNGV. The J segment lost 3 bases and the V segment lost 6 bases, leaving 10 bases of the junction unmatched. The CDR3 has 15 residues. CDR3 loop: CASRNPGQRDYGYTF. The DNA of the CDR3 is TGTGCCAGCAGAAACCCGGGACAGCGAGACTATGGCTACACCTTC.

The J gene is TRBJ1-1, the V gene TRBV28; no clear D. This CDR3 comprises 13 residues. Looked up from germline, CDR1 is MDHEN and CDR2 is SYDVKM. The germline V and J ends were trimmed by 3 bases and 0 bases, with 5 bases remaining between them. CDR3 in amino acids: CASSFHLNTEAFF. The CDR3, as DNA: TGTGCCAGCAGTTTCCACTTGAACACTGAAGCTTTCTTT.

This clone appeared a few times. CDR3 sequence (DNA): TGTGCCAGCAGCTTAAGGACAGATACGCAGTATTTT. As protein: CASSLRTDTQYF. This chain connects TRBV11-2 to TRBJ2-3; D is uncertain. Trimming removed 2 bases at V and 3 bases at J, with 3 bases between. Germline CDR1 SGHAT, CDR2 FQNNGV. The CDR3 is made up of 12 amino acids.

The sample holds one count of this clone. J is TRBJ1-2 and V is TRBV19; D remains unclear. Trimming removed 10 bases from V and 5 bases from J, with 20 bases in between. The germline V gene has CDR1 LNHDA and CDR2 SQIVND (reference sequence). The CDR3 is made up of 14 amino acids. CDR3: CATADGDFRYGYTF. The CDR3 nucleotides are TGTGCCACAGCCGACGGCGACTTTAGGTATGGCTACACCTTC.

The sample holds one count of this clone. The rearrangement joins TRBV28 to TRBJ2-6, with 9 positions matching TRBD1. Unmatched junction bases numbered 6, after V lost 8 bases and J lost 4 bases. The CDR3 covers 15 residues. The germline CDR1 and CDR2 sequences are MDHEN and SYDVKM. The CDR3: CASGYRGPGANVLTF. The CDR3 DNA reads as TGTGCCAGCGGGTACAGGGGGCCCGGGGCCAACGTCCTGACTTTC.

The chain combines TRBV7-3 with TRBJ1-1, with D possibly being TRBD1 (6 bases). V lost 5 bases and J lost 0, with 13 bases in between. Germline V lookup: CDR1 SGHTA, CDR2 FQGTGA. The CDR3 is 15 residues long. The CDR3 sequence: CASSPRGTVNTEAFF. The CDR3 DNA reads TGTGCCAGCAGCCCGAGGGGGACGGTGAACACTGAAGCTTTCTTT.

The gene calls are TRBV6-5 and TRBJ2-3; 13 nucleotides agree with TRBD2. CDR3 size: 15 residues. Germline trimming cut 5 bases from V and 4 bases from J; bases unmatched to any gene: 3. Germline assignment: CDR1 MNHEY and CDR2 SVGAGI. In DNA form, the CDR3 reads TGTGCCAGCAGTAGGACTAGCGGGGGTTCAGATACGCAGTATTTT. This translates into CASSRTSGGSDTQYF.

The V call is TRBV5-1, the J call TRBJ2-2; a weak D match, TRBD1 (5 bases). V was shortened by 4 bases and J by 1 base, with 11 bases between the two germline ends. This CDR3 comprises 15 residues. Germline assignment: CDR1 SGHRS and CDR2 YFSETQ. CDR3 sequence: CASSRLQGNTGELFF. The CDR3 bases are TGCGCCAGCAGCAGACTCCAGGGGAACACCGGGGAGCTGTTTTTT.